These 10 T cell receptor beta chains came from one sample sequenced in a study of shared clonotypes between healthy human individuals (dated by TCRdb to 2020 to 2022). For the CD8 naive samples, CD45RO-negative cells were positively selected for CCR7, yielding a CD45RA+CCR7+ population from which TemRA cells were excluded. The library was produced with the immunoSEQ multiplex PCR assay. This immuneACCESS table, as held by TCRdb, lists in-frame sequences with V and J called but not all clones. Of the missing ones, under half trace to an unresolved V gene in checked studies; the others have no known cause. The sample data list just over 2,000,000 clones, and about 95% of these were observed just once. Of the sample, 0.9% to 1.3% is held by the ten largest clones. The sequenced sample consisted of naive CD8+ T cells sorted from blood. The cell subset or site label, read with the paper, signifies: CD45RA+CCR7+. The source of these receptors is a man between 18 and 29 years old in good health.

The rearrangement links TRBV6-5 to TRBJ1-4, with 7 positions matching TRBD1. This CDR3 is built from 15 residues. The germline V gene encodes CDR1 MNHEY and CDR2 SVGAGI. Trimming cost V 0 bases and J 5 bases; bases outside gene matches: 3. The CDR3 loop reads CASSYSVGQNEKLFF. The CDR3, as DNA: TGTGCCAGCAGTTACTCAGTGGGACAGAATGAAAAACTGTTTTTT.

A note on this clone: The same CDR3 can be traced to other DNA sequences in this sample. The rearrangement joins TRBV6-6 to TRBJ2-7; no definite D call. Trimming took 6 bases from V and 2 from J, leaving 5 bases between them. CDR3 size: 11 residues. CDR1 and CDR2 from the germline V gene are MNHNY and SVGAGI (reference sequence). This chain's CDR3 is CASSLTYEQYF. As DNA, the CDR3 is TGTGCCAGCAGCCTGACCTACGAGCAGTACTTC.

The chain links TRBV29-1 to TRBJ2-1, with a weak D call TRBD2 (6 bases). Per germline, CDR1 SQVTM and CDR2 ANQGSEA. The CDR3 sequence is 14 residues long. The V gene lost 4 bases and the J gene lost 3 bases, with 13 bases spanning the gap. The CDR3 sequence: CSVGPVGLYNEQFF. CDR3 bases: TGCAGCGTTGGTCCTGTGGGACTCTACAATGAGCAGTTCTTC.

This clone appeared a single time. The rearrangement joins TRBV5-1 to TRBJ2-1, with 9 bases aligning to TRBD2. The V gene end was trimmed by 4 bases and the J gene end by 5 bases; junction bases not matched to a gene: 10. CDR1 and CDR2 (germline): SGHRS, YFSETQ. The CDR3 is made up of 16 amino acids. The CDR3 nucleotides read TGCGCCAGCAGCCTCTGGGCGGGGGGGCCCAACAATGAGCAGTTCTTC. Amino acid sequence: CASSLWAGGPNNEQFF.

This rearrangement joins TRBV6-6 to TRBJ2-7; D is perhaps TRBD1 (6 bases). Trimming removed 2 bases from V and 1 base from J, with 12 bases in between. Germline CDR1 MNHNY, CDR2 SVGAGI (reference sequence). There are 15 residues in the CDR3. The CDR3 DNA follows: TGTGCCAGCAGTTACAGGGCAGGGGATTCCTACGAGCAGTACTTC. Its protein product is CASSYRAGDSYEQYF.

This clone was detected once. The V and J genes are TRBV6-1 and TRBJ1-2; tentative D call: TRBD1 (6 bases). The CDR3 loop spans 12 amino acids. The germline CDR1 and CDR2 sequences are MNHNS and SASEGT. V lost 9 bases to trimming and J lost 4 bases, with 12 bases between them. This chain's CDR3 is CASTGMGYGYTF. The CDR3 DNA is TGTGCCAGTACAGGGATGGGCTATGGCTACACCTTC.

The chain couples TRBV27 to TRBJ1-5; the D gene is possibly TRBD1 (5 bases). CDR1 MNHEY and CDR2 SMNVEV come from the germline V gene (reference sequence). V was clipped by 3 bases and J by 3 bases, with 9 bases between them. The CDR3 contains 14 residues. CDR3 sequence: CASSFRGDNQPQHF. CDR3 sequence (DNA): TGTGCCAGCAGTTTTAGAGGGGACAATCAGCCCCAGCATTTT.

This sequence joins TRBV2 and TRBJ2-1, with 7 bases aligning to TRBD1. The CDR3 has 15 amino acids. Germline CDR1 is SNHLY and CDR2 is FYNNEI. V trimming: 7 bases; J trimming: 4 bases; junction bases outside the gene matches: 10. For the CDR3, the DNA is TGTGCCAGCACCCCCAGGGACAGAAGTTACAATGAGCAGTTCTTC. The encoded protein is CASTPRDRSYNEQFF. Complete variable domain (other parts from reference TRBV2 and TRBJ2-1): EPEVTQTPSHQVTQMGQEVILRCVPISNHLYFYWYRQILGQKVEFLVSFYNNEISEKSEIFDDQFSVERPDGSNFTLKIRSTKLEDSAMYFCASTPRDRSYNEQFFGPGTRLTVL.

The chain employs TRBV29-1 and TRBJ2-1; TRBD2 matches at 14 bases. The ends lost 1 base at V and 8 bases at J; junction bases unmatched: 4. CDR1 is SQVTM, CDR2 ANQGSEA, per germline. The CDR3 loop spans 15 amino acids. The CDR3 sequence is CSVEGLAGGIDEQFF. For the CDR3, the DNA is TGCAGCGTTGAAGGACTAGCGGGGGGGATCGATGAGCAGTTCTTC.

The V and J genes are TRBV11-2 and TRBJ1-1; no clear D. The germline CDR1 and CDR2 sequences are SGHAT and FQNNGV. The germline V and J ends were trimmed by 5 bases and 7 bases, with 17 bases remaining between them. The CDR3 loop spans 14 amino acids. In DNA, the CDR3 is TGTGCCAGCAGCGCCCCCGGCGGGGTAAATGAAGCTTTCTTT. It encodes CASSAPGGVNEAFF.